This T cell receptor (beta chain) was documented in a study of spatial heterogeneity in lung cancer. The overall study: There were consistently more beta-chain sequences detected than alpha-chain sequences.

Germline V gene data show CDR1 as MNHNS and CDR2 as SASEGT. V shed 7 bases and J 3 bases; nucleotides not matched to a gene: 5. This CDR3 is built from 15 residues. There are many counts of this clonotype. As to time point: sample taken at primary tumor resection. TCRdb reanalysed the 5' RACE reads using MiXCR and keeps one entry per CDR3 protein. The sample yields tens of thousands of distinct CDR3 sequences, around 7% seen once. Sequencing was performed on PBMCs, taken at surgery. This chain links TRBV6-1 with TRBJ2-2, with 10 bases that match TRBD2. This sequence originates from a male donor with early-stage non-small cell lung cancer. As DNA, the CDR3 is TGTGCCAGCATGATCAGCGGGGGGGACACCGGGGAGCTGTTTTTT. Amino acids: CASMISGGDTGELFF.